Listed here are 2 T cell receptor beta chains from one sample, sequenced in a study of response to subunit inactivated influenza vaccine. Each CDR3 protein is one row after TCRdb ran MiXCR on the RT-PCR reads. The sample contains approximately 500,000 distinct CDR3 sequences, 10% to 15% of which appear only once. Sample: PBMCs from blood, taken 40 to 50 days after vaccination. The receptors come from a man between 50 and 59 years old who received an inactivated influenza vaccine.

The chain uses TRBV27 and TRBJ2-1, with a possible D match to TRBD2 (6 bases). In germline, CDR1 is MNHEY, CDR2 SMNVEV (reference sequence). The CDR3 spans 15 residues. V was trimmed by 3 bases and J by 9 bases, leaving 18 bases between them. CDR3: CASSLEGPKYLEQFF. The CDR3, as DNA: TGTGCCAGCAGTTTGGAGGGACCAAAGTATCTTGAGCAGTTCTTC.

This clonotype was detected a few times. This chain uses TRBV5-1 with TRBJ2-7; 11 bases line up with TRBD2. The length of the CDR3 is 14 residues. The J segment lost 11 bases and the V segment lost 5 bases, leaving 12 bases of the junction unmatched. Germline V gene lookup returns CDR1 SGHRS and CDR2 YFSETQ. This CDR3 is CASSSGTSGGGEYF. The CDR3 region has the DNA TGCGCCAGCAGTTCCGGGACTAGCGGAGGAGGAGAGTACTTC. Supplemented by reference TRBV5-1 and TRBJ2-7, the full variable domain reads KAGVTQTPRYLIKTRGQQVTLSCSPISGHRSVSWYQQTPGQGLQFLFEYFSETQRNKGNFPGRFSGRQFSNSRSEMNVSTLELGDSALYLCASSSGTSGGGEYFGPGTRLTVT.